Described below is a single T cell receptor (beta chain) sequence and its context. The V end was cut by 5 bases, the J end by 0 bases, with 10 bases between. Germline V gene sequence: CDR1 SGHTA, CDR2 FQGTGA. CDR3 length: 14 residues. This specimen belongs to a study of T cell changes during pregnancy in multiple sclerosis. Profiled with immunoSEQ multiplex PCR; TCRdb holds only in-frame clones, not every one. The data contain under 40,000 clones, approximately 91% of them singletons. The receptor was derived from a female donor in good health, enrolled as a control in a pregnancy study. The starting material was peripheral blood, obtained in the second trimester of pregnancy. V gene TRBV7-3 combines with J gene TRBJ1-1; the D gene is possibly TRBD1 (6 bases). The CDR3 region has the DNA TGTGCCAGCAGCGAAGGGGGTATGAACACTGAAGCTTTCTTT. This gives the protein CASSEGGMNTEAFF.